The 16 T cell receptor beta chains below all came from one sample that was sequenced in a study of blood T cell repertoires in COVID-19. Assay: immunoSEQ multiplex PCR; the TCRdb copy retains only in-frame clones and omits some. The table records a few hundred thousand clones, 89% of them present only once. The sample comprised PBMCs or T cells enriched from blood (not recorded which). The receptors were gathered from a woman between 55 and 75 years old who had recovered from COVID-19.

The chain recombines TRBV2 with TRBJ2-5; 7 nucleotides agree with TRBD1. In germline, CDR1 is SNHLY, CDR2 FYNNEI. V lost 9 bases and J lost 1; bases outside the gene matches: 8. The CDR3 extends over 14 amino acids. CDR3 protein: CASRTGGIQETQYF. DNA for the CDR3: TGTGCCAGTCGGACAGGAGGAATCCAAGAGACCCAGTACTTC.

CDR3 in amino acids: CASSVESDTQYF. The CDR3 bases are TGTGCCAGCAGCGTAGAGAGTGATACGCAGTATTTT. The chain uses TRBV9 and TRBJ2-3; D unresolved. Germline-derived CDR1 and CDR2 are SGDLS and YYNGEE. CDR3 size: 12 residues. The ends were cut back, 0 bases at V and 6 bases at J, with 5 bases in the middle. Using reference TRBV9 and TRBJ2-3 for the parts outside the CDR3, the full variable domain is DSGVTQTPKHLITATGQRVTLRCSPRSGDLSVYWYQQSLDQGLQFLIQYYNGEERAKGNILERFSAQQFPDLHSELNLSSLELGDSALYFCASSVESDTQYFGPGTRLTVL.

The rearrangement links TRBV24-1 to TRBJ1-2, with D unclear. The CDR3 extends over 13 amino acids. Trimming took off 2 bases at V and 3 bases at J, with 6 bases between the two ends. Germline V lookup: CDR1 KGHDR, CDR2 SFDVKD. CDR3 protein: CATSDSGHYGYTF. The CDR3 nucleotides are TGTGCCACCAGTGATTCTGGCCACTATGGCTACACCTTC.

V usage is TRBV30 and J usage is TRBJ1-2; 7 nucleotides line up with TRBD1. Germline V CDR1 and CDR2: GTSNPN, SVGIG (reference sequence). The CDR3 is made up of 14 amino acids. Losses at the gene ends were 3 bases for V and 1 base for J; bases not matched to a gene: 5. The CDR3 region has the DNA TGTGCCTGGAGGGGCCAGGGGGTTAACTATGGCTACACCTTC. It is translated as CAWRGQGVNYGYTF.

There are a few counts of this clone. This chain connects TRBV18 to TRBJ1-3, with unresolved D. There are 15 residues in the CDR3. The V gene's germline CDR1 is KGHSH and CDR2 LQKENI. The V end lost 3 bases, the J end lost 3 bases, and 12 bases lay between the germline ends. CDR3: CASSPSEDFGNTIYF. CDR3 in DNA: TGTGCCAGCTCACCTTCAGAGGACTTTGGAAACACCATATATTTT.

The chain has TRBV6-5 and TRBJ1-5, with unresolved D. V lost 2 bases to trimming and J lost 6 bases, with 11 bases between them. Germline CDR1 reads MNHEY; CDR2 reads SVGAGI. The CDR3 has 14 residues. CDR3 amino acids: CASSYTREGQPQHF. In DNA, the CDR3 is TGTGCCAGCAGTTACACGAGGGAGGGTCAGCCCCAGCATTTT.

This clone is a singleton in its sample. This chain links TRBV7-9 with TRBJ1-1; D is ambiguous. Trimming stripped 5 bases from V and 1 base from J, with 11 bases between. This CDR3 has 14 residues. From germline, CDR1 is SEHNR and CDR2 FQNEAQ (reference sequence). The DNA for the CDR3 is TGTGCCAGCAGCCGAGGCGCAGAGAACACTGAAGCTTTCTTT. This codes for CASSRGAENTEAFF.

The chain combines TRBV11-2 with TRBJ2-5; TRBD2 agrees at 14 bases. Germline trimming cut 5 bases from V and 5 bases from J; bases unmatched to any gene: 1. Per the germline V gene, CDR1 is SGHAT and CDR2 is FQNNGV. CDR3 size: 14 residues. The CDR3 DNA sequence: TGTGCCAGCAGCGGACTAGCGGGAGGTGAGACCCAGTACTTC. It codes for CASSGLAGGETQYF.

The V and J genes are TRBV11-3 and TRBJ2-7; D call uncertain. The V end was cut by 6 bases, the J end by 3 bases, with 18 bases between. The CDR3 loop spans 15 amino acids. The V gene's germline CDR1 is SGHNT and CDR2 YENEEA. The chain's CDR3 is CASSPISSGRYEQYF. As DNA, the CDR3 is TGTGCCAGCAGTCCTATTTCTAGTGGCCGCTACGAGCAGTACTTC.

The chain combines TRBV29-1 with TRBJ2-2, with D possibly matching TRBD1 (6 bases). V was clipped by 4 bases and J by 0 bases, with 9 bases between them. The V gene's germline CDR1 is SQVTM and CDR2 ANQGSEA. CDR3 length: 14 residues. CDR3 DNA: TGCAGCGTTGCTGGGACAACGAACACCGGGGAGCTGTTTTTT. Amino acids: CSVAGTTNTGELFF.

CDR3 region: CASSLAQNQPQHF. CDR3 bases: TGTGCCAGCAGCTTAGCCCAGAATCAGCCCCAGCATTTT. J is TRBJ1-5 and V is TRBV11-2, with D hard to call. V gave up 1 base and J gave up 4 bases, with 5 bases separating them. Germline loops: CDR1 SGHAT, CDR2 FQNNGV. CDR3 length: 13 residues.

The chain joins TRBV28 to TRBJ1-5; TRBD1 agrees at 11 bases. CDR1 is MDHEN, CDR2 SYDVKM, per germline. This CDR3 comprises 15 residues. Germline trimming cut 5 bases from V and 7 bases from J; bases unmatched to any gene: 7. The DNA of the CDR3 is TGTGCCAGCAGTGGGGGACAGGGGGATCGACAGCCCCAGCATTTT. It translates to CASSGGQGDRQPQHF.

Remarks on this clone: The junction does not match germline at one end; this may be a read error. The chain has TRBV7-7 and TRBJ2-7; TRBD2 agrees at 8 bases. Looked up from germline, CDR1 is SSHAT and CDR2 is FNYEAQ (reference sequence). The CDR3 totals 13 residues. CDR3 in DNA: TGTGCTAGCAGCTCTAGCGGGTCGGACGAGCAGTACTTC. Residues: CASSSSGSDEQYF.

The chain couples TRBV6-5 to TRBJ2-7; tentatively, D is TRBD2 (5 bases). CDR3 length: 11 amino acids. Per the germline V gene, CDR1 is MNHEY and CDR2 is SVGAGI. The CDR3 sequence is CESGSQYEQYF. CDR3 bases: TGTGAATCGGGGTCCCAATACGAGCAGTACTTC.

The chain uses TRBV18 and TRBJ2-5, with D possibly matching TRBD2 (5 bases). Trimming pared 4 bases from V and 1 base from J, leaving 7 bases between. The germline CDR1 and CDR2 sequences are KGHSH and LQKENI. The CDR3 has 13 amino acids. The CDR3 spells CASSLRGQETQYF. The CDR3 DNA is TGTGCCAGCTCACTCCGGGGCCAAGAGACCCAGTACTTC.

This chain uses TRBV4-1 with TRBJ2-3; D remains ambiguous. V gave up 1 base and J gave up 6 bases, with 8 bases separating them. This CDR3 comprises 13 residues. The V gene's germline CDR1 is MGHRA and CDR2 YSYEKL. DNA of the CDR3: TGCGCCAGCAGCCAAGGTTTTGGCGATACGCAGTATTTT. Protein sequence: CASSQGFGDTQYF.